These T cell receptor beta chains were read from a single sample in a study of T cell responses to AZD1222 COVID-19 vaccine. The method was immunoSEQ multiplex PCR; TCRdb's version includes in-frame clones alone and lacks a portion of them. Among 150,000 or so clones, roughly 89% were seen once, and the ten largest hold under 5.5%. The sample here was peripheral blood, taken on day 0 of AZD1222 vaccination. The receptors were sampled from an adult in good health. Both conserved end residues are part of each CDR3. Fields, in order: CDR3 DNA, CDR3 protein, D gene, V gene, clone size, J gene. A D gene is named only where the DNA matches it firmly. Where a row states a size, it is once, few, many or the class of an expanded clone; other rows omit it.

TGCGCCAGCAGCTCCGAGGGGGGCTACACCTTC	CASSSEGGYTF	.	TRBV5-1	.	TRBJ1-2
TGTGCCAGCAGTTTCCCCCGACAGAGTCTTAACACTGAAGCTTTCTTT	CASSFPRQSLNTEAFF	.	TRBV28	.	TRBJ1-1
TGTGCCAGTAGTATAGGGCTGCTAGCGACGGCCTACAATGAGCAGTTCTTC	CASSIGLLATAYNEQFF	.	TRBV19	.	TRBJ2-1
TGCGCCAGCAGCTTGCTGGGGACGAACACTGAAGCTTTCTTT	CASSLLGTNTEAFF	.	TRBV5-1	.	TRBJ1-1
TGTGCCAGCGTACGGGCGGGGTATAATTCACCCCTCCACTTT	CASVRAGYNSPLHF	.	TRBV6-5	.	TRBJ1-6
TGTGCCAGCAGTCCCCATGCTAACACTGAAGCTTTCTTT	CASSPHANTEAFF	.	TRBV27	.	TRBJ1-1
TGTGCCAGTAGTAGAGGACTAGCGGCGAACACCGGGGAGCTGTTTTTT	CASSRGLAANTGELFF	TRBD2	TRBV19	.	TRBJ2-2
TGTGCCAGCAGCTTAGACGAGGGAATCTCTGGAAACACCATATATTTT	CASSLDEGISGNTIYF	.	TRBV13	.	TRBJ1-3
TGTGCCAGCAGGTCTTTTCTCCAGCCCCAGCATTTT	CASRSFLQPQHF	.	TRBV28	.	TRBJ1-5
TGTGCCACCAGCAGAGATCGATCAGGGGCTGGGGGGCAGCCCCAGCATTTT	CATSRDRSGAGGQPQHF	.	TRBV15	once	TRBJ1-5
TGCAGCGTTGGACAGGGGCCCACCGGGGAGCTGTTTTTT	CSVGQGPTGELFF	TRBD1	TRBV29-1	.	TRBJ2-2
TGTGCCAGCAGCTTGGACAGGGTGAATATTGCATTGGTCCACGAGCAGTACTTC	CASSLDRVNIALVHEQYF	.	TRBV5-6	once	TRBJ2-7
TGTGCCAGCAGTTTATGGGGCTCATCGGTTCCCCTCCACTTT	CASSLWGSSVPLHF	.	TRBV28	.	TRBJ1-6
TGTGCCACCGCCGGGACAGGGATTATCGGTCAGCCCCAGCATTTT	CATAGTGIIGQPQHF	TRBD1	TRBV10-3	.	TRBJ1-5
TGTGCCAGCAGCTTAAAGGGGGCGGGGGCCAACGTCCTGACTTTC	CASSLKGAGANVLTF	TRBD1	TRBV7-9	.	TRBJ2-6
TGTGCCAGCAGCTTAAACAGGGGAAAGACAGATACGCAGTATTTT	CASSLNRGKTDTQYF	TRBD1	TRBV7-9	.	TRBJ2-3
TGTGCCACCAGTGACCTAAACACAGGGGGCGAAACAGATACGCAGTATTTT	CATSDLNTGGETDTQYF	TRBD1	TRBV24-1	.	TRBJ2-3
TGTGCCAGCAGCTCCCGGGACAGGACCCCTTATAATTCACCCCTCCACTTT	CASSSRDRTPYNSPLHF	TRBD1	TRBV7-2	.	TRBJ1-6
TGTGCCAGTAGCTCTCAAGCGGCCAACTACGAGCAGTACTTC	CASSSQAANYEQYF	.	TRBV19	.	TRBJ2-7
TGTGCCACCAGTGATCCGGGGACTAGCTTTCTCACAGATACGCAGTATTTT	CATSDPGTSFLTDTQYF	TRBD2	TRBV24-1	.	TRBJ2-3
TGTGCCAGCAGCTCAAACAGGGGATCAGAGACCCAGTACTTC	CASSSNRGSETQYF	TRBD1	TRBV5-4	.	TRBJ2-5
TGTGCCAGCAGCTTGGGTGGGAGCTCCTACAATGAGCAGTTCTTC	CASSLGGSSYNEQFF	.	TRBV5-6	.	TRBJ2-1
TGTGCCAGCAGCCCCCGAGACGTAAACACTGAAGCTTTCTTT	CASSPRDVNTEAFF	.	TRBV6-5	.	TRBJ1-1
TGCGCCAGCAGCCAAGCCATGGATGGAAACACCATATATTTT	CASSQAMDGNTIYF	.	TRBV4-1	.	TRBJ1-3
TGTGCCAGTAGCCTAGGCGACCTCTCCTACGAGCAGTACTTC	CASSLGDLSYEQYF	.	TRBV19	.	TRBJ2-7
TGTGCCAGCAGTTCCCCGACTTATCACCCCCCCTACAATGAGCAGTTCTTC	CASSSPTYHPPYNEQFF	.	TRBV28	.	TRBJ2-1
TGTGCCAGCAGCTTAGACCCAACAGGGCTTAACTATGGCTACACCTTC	CASSLDPTGLNYGYTF	.	TRBV11-2	.	TRBJ1-2
TGTGCCAGTAGTCGAGGAACAGGCCTTAGCTACGAGCAGTACTTC	CASSRGTGLSYEQYF	.	TRBV19	.	TRBJ2-7
TGTGCCAGCAGTCCGACGGGCTCTGGGGCCAACGTCCTGACTTTC	CASSPTGSGANVLTF	.	TRBV2	once	TRBJ2-6
TGTGCCTGGAGTGTTCGGTCCCCAAGGAGTTCACCCCTCCACTTT	CAWSVRSPRSSPLHF	.	TRBV30	.	TRBJ1-6
TGTGCCAGCCGTACGTGGTCGGGCAACACCATATATTTT	CASRTWSGNTIYF	.	TRBV27	.	TRBJ1-3